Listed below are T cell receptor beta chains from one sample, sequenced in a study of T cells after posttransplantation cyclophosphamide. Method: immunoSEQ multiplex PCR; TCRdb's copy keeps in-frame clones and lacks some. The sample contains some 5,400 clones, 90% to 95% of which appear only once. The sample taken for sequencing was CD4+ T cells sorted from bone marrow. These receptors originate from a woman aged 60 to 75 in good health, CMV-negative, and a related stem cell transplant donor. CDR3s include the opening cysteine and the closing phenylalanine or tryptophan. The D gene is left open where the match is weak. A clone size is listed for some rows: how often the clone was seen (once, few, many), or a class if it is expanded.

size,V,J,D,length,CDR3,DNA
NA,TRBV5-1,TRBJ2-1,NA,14,CASNRDWRYNEQFF,TGCGCCAGCAATAGGGACTGGCGTTACAATGAGCAGTTCTTC
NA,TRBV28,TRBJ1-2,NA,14,CASSLTRLGGGYTF,TGTGCCAGCAGCTTGACCCGACTGGGAGGTGGCTACACCTTC
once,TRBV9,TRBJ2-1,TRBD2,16,CASSVGSGRFGDEQFF,TGTGCCAGCAGCGTGGGTAGCGGGAGGTTTGGCGATGAGCAGTTCTTC
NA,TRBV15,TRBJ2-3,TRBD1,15,CATSRRQGRTDTQYF,TGTGCCACCAGCAGAAGACAGGGGAGGACAGATACGCAGTATTTT
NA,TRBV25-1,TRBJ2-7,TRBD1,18,CASSENLPDQGASYEQYF,TGTGCCAGCAGTGAGAACCTTCCCGATCAGGGGGCGAGCTACGAGCAGTACTTC
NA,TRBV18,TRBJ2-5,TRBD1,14,CASSPAGGQGTQYF,TGTGCCAGCTCACCCGCAGGGGGCCAAGGGACCCAGTACTTC
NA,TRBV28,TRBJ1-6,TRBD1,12,CASRPKTGQGHF,TGTGCCAGCAGACCGAAGACAGGGCAGGGCCACTTT
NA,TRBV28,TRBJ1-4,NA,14,CASSYRVRGEKLFF,TGTGCCAGCAGCTACAGGGTAAGAGGTGAAAAACTGTTTTTT
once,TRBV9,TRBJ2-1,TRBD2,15,CASSVASGGYNEQFF,TGTGCCAGCAGCGTAGCCAGCGGGGGCTACAATGAGCAGTTCTTC
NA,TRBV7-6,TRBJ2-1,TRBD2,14,CASSRRGGDDEQFF,TGTGCCAGCAGCCGGCGGGGGGGTGACGATGAGCAGTTCTTC
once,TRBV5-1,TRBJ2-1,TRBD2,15,CASSLTGTNYNEQFF,TGCGCCAGCAGCTTGACGGGGACTAACTACAATGAGCAGTTCTTC